The 25 T cell receptor beta chains below were found in one sample sequenced in a study of memory CD4+ T cells and cytomegalovirus serostatus. Produced via immunoSEQ multiplex PCR; TCRdb's table is partial and in-frame only. In the table there are some 44,000 clones, around four fifths of which are singletons. Single viable CD3+CD4+CD8-CD45RO+ cells were sorted as the memory CD4+ T cells. Sequencing used memory CD4+ T cells from blood. Receptor source: an adult in good health and CMV-seronegative.

The V gene is TRBV19, the J gene TRBJ2-2, with D possibly matching TRBD1 (7 bases). Trimming shortened V by 3 bases and J by 8 bases, and 13 bases separated the two germline ends. Germline lookup yields CDR1 LNHDA and CDR2 SQIVND (reference sequence). The CDR3 runs 14 residues. Here the CDR3 reads CASSIGGGGGELFF. In nucleotides, the CDR3 is TGTGCCAGTAGTATCGGAGGGGGCGGAGGGGAGCTGTTTTTT.

The rearrangement uses TRBV6-4 and TRBJ2-3; 12 nucleotides line up with TRBD2. From germline, CDR1 is MRHNA and CDR2 SNTAGT. V gave up 4 bases and J gave up 6 bases; unmatched junction bases: 5. The CDR3 sequence is 15 residues long. CDR3 sequence: CASSVLAGGMDTQYF. The CDR3 DNA is TGTGCCAGCAGTGTTCTAGCGGGGGGGATGGATACGCAGTATTTT.

V gene TRBV5-6 combines with J gene TRBJ1-4, with D perhaps matching TRBD1 (6 bases). Looked up from germline, CDR1 is SGHDT and CDR2 is YYEEEE. V lost 5 bases and J 7 bases, leaving 15 bases between the germline ends. The CDR3 loop spans 14 amino acids. CDR3 in DNA: TGTGCCAGCAGGGAACAGGGACGGGGTGAAAAACTGTTTTTT. It encodes CASREQGRGEKLFF.

The V and J genes are TRBV21-1 and TRBJ1-5; the tabulated D call, TRBD1, remains unverified against the DNA. TRBV21-1 is described as a pseudogene. The CDR3 sequence is 17 residues long. CDR3 nucleotides: TGTGCCAGCAGCAAGGGGACAGAGATTTATAGCAATCAGCCCCAGCATTTT. Amino acids: CASSKGTEIYSNQPQHF.

The chain employs TRBV18 and TRBJ2-7, with 9 bases matching TRBD1. J gave up 5 bases and V 5 bases, and 10 bases lay outside the gene matches. This CDR3 region has 15 residues. CDR1 is KGHSH and CDR2 is LQKENI in the germline V gene. The CDR3 DNA reads as TGTGCCAGCTCAAAACCGGGACAGGGATTCCACGAGCAGTACTTC. Translation gives CASSKPGQGFHEQYF.

The rearrangement joins TRBV7-2 to TRBJ2-7, with 12 bases matching TRBD2. V shed 5 bases, J shed 5 bases, and the junction held 7 bases outside the gene matches. The CDR3 has 15 amino acids. The germline CDR1 and CDR2 sequences are SGHTA and FQGNSA. This CDR3 reads CASSTLAGGLDEQYF. The CDR3 bases are TGTGCCAGCAGCACTCTAGCGGGGGGGCTCGACGAGCAGTACTTC.

The chain combines TRBV19 with TRBJ1-1; 7 bases match TRBD1. The length of the CDR3 is 14 residues. Germline V gene sequence: CDR1 LNHDA, CDR2 SQIVND (reference sequence). V shed 3 bases, J shed 1 base, and the junction held 2 bases outside the gene matches. The CDR3 DNA reads TGTGCCAGTAGTATCCGACAGGGGAACACTGAAGCTTTCTTT. Amino acids: CASSIRQGNTEAFF.

This clone has a handful of counts. The CDR3 region has the DNA TGTGCCAGCAGAGACGGGACTGAAGAGACCCAGTACTTC. Translation: CASRDGTEETQYF. V usage is TRBV6-1 and J usage is TRBJ2-5, with TRBD2 as a possible D gene (6 bases). This CDR3 is built from 13 residues. V shed 6 bases and J shed 3 bases, with 11 bases lying between them. Germline V gene lookup returns CDR1 MNHNS and CDR2 SASEGT.

The chain couples TRBV9 to TRBJ2-2; TRBD2 aligns across 10 bases. The CDR3 contains 17 residues. From germline, CDR1 is SGDLS and CDR2 YYNGEE. With V trimmed by 3 bases and J by 6 bases, 11 bases remained unmatched. CDR3 amino acids: CASSERDSGGLPGELFF. The CDR3 region has the DNA TGTGCCAGCAGCGAGAGGGATAGCGGGGGGCTCCCCGGGGAGCTGTTTTTT.

The DNA for the CDR3 is TGTGCCAGCAGTCCAGACAGCAACCCCCGCAGGACCCAGTACTTC. Protein product: CASSPDSNPRRTQYF. The chain couples TRBV11-3 to TRBJ2-5; D is perhaps TRBD1 (5 bases). The CDR3 has 15 residues. V lost 6 bases and J lost 7, with 21 bases in between. Looked up from germline, CDR1 is SGHNT and CDR2 is YENEEA.

The rearrangement joins TRBV7-3 to TRBJ2-3, with unresolved D. Germline V gene sequence: CDR1 SGHTA, CDR2 FQGTGA. The V end was cut by 5 bases, the J end by 4 bases, with 13 bases between. The CDR3 length is 14 residues. CDR3 region: CASSPLGFADTQYF. The CDR3 nucleotides are TGTGCCAGCAGCCCGCTGGGGTTTGCAGATACGCAGTATTTT.

The CDR3 DNA sequence: TGTGCCAGTAGTAGACAGGGGGAGACTGAAGCTTTCTTT. This sequence encodes CASSRQGETEAFF. This chain connects TRBV19 to TRBJ1-1; 9 nucleotides line up with TRBD1. J lost 5 bases, V lost 4 bases, and 2 bases had no gene match. The CDR3 totals 13 residues. From germline, CDR1 is LNHDA and CDR2 SQIVND (reference sequence).

In its sample, this clone was seen a few times. This chain joins TRBV23-1 and TRBJ2-5; D call uncertain. TRBV23-1 is an ORF for which the function is uncertain. CDR3 length equals 11 residues. Trimming shortened V by 4 bases and J by 1 base, and 1 base separated the two germline ends. CDR3 coding DNA: TGCGCCAGCAGTCCCCAAGAGACCCAGTACTTC. Residues: CASSPQETQYF.

The chain links TRBV2 to TRBJ1-5, with 12 bases identical to TRBD1. CDR3 length: 15 residues. Trimming took 4 bases from V and 6 from J; bases not matched to a gene: 4. The germline CDR1 and CDR2 sequences are SNHLY and FYNNEI. CDR3 sequence (DNA): TGTGCCAGCAGTGTGGGACAGGGGGCCCTTCAGCCCCAGCATTTT. Residues: CASSVGQGALQPQHF.

This clone has a single count. The V and J genes are TRBV4-1 and TRBJ2-1; 7 bases match TRBD1. Germline CDR1 is MGHRA and CDR2 is YSYEKL. J gave up 4 bases and V 1 base, and 4 bases lay outside the gene matches. CDR3 length: 15 amino acids. DNA for the CDR3: TGCGCCAGCAGCCAAGCCGGGACAGCGTACAATGAGCAGTTCTTC. This gives the protein CASSQAGTAYNEQFF.

This chain joins TRBV10-3 and TRBJ2-7; D may match TRBD1 or TRBD2 (6 bases each). Looked up from germline, CDR1 is ENHRY and CDR2 is SYGVKD. The CDR3 consists of 14 residues. The V and J ends lost 10 bases and 7 bases respectively, with 23 bases between them. The CDR3 DNA sequence: TGTGCCACCAAGACCGGGGGCCGGGATGGGGAGCAGTACTTC. It is translated as CATKTGGRDGEQYF.

The J gene is TRBJ2-2, the V gene TRBV5-1; tentatively, D is TRBD2 (5 bases). Trimming took off 4 bases at V and 6 bases at J, with 10 bases between the two ends. The CDR3 totals 13 residues. CDR1 is SGHRS, CDR2 YFSETQ, per germline. CDR3 amino acids: CASSPVRAGELFF. The CDR3 region has the DNA TGCGCCAGCAGCCCCGTGAGGGCCGGGGAGCTGTTTTTT.

V usage is TRBV2 and J usage is TRBJ2-4; D is uncertain. V lost 2 bases and J 0 bases, leaving 8 bases between the germline ends. The CDR3 runs 15 residues. In germline, CDR1 is SNHLY, CDR2 FYNNEI. The chain's CDR3 is CASSENELAKNIQYF. The CDR3, as DNA: TGTGCCAGCAGTGAAAATGAACTAGCCAAAAACATTCAGTACTTC.

This clone was observed a single time. The chain employs TRBV7-8 and TRBJ1-4, with D perhaps matching TRBD1 (6 bases). Trimming stripped 5 bases from V and 5 bases from J, with 21 bases between. Germline lookup yields CDR1 SGHVS and CDR2 FQNEAQ. There are 17 residues in the CDR3. The CDR3 DNA reads TGTGCCAGCAGCCCAAAGATTCGGCCAGGGGAGAATGAAAAACTGTTTTTT. This translates into CASSPKIRPGENEKLFF.

The chain uses TRBV9 and TRBJ1-1; D is ambiguous. The CDR3 is 13 amino acids. V was pared by 6 bases and J by 6 bases, with 15 bases between. The V gene's germline CDR1 is SGDLS and CDR2 YYNGEE. CDR3 sequence: CASTAGSASEAFF. As DNA, the CDR3 is TGTGCCAGCACCGCGGGGTCGGCGTCTGAAGCTTTCTTT. Full variable domain (rest looked up from reference TRBV9 and TRBJ1-1): DSGVTQTPKHLITATGQRVTLRCSPRSGDLSVYWYQQSLDQGLQFLIQYYNGEERAKGNILERFSAQQFPDLHSELNLSSLELGDSALYFCASTAGSASEAFFGQGTRLTVV.

This rearrangement joins TRBV5-4 to TRBJ1-2; 10 bases are shared with TRBD1. Germline V CDR1 and CDR2: SGHNT, YYREEE (reference sequence). The CDR3 spans 14 residues. V gave up 4 bases and J gave up 8 bases; unmatched junction bases: 8. The CDR3 spells CASSPRDRGYGYTF. The CDR3 DNA sequence: TGTGCCAGCAGCCCCCGGGACAGGGGTTACGGCTACACCTTC.

The chain combines TRBV7-9 with TRBJ1-1; unclear D gene. Germline V CDR1 and CDR2: SEHNR, FQNEAQ (reference sequence). There are 13 residues in the CDR3. V was shortened by 3 bases and J by 7 bases, with 12 bases between the two germline ends. Here the CDR3 DNA reads TGTGCCAGCAGCTTGGGAGACTCAAGTGAAGCTTTCTTT. Residues: CASSLGDSSEAFF.

This sequence joins TRBV6-5 and TRBJ1-2; 8 bases map to TRBD1. The CDR3 runs to 13 residues. V shed 2 bases, J shed 8 bases, and the junction held 4 bases outside the gene matches. In germline, CDR1 is MNHEY, CDR2 SVGAGI. CDR3 amino acids: CASSYKDRVGYTF. As DNA, the CDR3 is TGTGCCAGCAGTTACAAGGACAGGGTCGGCTACACCTTC.

This clone showed up just a few times. The chain has TRBV7-8 and TRBJ1-5; no definite D call. The germline V gene has CDR1 SGHVS and CDR2 FQNEAQ. Trimming pared 3 bases from V and 7 bases from J, leaving 10 bases between. The CDR3 is 13 amino acids. CDR3 DNA: TGTGCCAGCAGCTTGACTAGAGGACAGCCCCAGCATTTT. It codes for CASSLTRGQPQHF.

The V gene is TRBV5-4, the J gene TRBJ2-5; D is possibly TRBD1 (5 bases). V lost 0 bases and J lost 5, with 11 bases in between. Germline values: CDR1 SGHNT, CDR2 YYREEE (reference sequence). There are 14 residues in the CDR3. CDR3 sequence (DNA): TGTGCCAGCAGCTTGGGGGGCAATATGGAGACCCAGTACTTC. As protein: CASSLGGNMETQYF.